This T cell receptor beta chain was documented in a study of blood T cell repertoires in COVID-19. As for the study in general: Samples came from the United States, Italy and Spain, spanning acute and convalescent COVID-19. PBMCs, B-cell-depleted T cells, or T cells provided the cDNA or gDNA that made up the material.

Trimming pared 4 bases from V and 1 base from J, leaving 18 bases between. The CDR3 is made up of 17 amino acids. Looked up from germline, CDR1 is SGHRS and CDR2 is YFSETQ. Per the original methods: Nucleated cell number was recorded as an estimate derived from reference gene primer amplification. Only in-frame clones appear in the TCRdb table, and some are missing; sequencing was by immunoSEQ multiplex PCR. The V and J calls and clone size were taken over from that table, and D and trimming were inferred from the DNA. Here the sample spans 350,000 or so clones, around 90% being singletons. The chain employs TRBV5-1 and TRBJ1-5; maybe TRBD1 (6 bases). The sequenced sample was peripheral blood. The TCR originated in a man aged 18 to 29 with active or convalescent COVID-19. The CDR3 DNA reads TGCGCCAGCAGCACCTTTCCGGGACAAGGGAGCAATCAGCCCCAGCATTTT. Amino acids: CASSTFPGQGSNQPQHF.